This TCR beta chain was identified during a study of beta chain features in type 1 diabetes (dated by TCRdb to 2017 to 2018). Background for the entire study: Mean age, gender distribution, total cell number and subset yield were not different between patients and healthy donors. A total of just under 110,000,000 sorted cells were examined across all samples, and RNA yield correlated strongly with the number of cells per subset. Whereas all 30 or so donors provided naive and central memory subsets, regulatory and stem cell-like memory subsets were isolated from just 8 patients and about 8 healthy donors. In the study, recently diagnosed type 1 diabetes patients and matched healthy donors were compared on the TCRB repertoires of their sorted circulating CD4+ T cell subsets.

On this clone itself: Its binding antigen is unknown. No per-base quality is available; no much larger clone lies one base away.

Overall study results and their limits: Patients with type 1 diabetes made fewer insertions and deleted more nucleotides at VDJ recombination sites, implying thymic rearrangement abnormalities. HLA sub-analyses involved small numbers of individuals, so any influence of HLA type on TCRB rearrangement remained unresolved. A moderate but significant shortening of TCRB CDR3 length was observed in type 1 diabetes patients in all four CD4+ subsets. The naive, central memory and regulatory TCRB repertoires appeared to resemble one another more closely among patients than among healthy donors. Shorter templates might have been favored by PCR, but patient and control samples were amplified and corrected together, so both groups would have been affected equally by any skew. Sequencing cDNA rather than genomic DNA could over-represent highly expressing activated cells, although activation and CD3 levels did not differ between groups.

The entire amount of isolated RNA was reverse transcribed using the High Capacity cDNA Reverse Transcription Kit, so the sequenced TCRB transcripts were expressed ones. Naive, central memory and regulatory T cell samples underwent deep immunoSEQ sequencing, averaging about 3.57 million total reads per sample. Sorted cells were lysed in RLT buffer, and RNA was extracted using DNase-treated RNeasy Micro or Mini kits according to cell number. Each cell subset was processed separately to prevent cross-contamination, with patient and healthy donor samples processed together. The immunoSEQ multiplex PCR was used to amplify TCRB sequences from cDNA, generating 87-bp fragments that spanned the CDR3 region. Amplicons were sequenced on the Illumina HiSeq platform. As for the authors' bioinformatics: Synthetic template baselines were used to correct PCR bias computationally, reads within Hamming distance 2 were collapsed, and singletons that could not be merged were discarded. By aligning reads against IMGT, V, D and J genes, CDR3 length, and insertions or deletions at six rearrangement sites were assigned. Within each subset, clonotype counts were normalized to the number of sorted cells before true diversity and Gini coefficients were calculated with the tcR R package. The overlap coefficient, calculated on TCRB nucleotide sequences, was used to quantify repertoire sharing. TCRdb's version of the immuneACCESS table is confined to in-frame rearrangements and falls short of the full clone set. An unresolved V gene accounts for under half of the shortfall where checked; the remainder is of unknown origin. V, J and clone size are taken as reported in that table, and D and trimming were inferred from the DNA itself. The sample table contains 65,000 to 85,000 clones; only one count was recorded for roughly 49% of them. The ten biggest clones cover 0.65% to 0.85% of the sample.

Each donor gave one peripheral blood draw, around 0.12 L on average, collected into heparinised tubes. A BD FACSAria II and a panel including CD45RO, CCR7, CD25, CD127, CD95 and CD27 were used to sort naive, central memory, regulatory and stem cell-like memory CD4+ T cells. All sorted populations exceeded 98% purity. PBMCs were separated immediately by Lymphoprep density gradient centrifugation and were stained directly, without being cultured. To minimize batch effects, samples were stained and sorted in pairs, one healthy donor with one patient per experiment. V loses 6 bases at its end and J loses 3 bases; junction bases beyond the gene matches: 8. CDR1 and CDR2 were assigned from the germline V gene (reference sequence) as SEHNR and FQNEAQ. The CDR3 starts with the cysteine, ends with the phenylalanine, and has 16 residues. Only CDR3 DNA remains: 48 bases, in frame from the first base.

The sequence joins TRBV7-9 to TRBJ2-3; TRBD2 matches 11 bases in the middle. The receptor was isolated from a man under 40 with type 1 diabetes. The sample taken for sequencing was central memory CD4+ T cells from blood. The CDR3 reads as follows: CASRLLAGELTDTQYF. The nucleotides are TGTGCCAGCAGGTTACTAGCGGGAGAACTGACAGATACGCAGTATTTT.